This T cell receptor beta chain was documented in a study of blood T cell repertoires in COVID-19. The wider study: Donors in the United States, Italy and Spain gave samples during acute or convalescent COVID-19. From T cells, B-cell-depleted T cells, or PBMCs came the material, which was cDNA or gDNA.

Authors' processing steps: How many nucleated cells were present was estimated from reference gene primer amplification. Clones were read by immunoSEQ multiplex PCR, and TCRdb kept only the in-frame ones, dropping some. The V and J calls and clone size come from that table; D and trimming were worked out from the DNA. The sample lists 15,000 to 20,000 clones; roughly 81% were seen once. The TCR originated in a man aged 60 to 75 with acute or convalescent COVID-19. Material: peripheral blood.

The chain's CDR3 is CASSPVMNTEAFF. In DNA form, the CDR3 reads TGTGCCAGCAGCCCGGTAATGAACACTGAAGCTTTCTTT. V usage is TRBV11-2 and J usage is TRBJ1-1; D uncertain. This CDR3 has 13 amino acids. In germline, CDR1 is SGHAT, CDR2 FQNNGV. V shed 5 bases and J shed 0 bases, with 7 bases lying between them.